A selection of T cell receptor beta chains follows, all from one sample in a study of response to subunit inactivated influenza vaccine. In TCRdb, the RT-PCR reads were re-called with MiXCR into one record per CDR3 protein. The sample includes hundreds of thousands of distinct CDR3 sequences, 6% to 9% of them seen just once. The sample consisted of PBMCs from blood, taken less than 30 months after vaccination. These TCRs come from a man aged 50 to 69 who received an inactivated influenza vaccine. The CDR3 runs from the conserved cysteine through the conserved F or W. Each record gives: clone size, J gene, V gene, D gene, CDR3 DNA, CDR3 protein. A D gene is named only where the DNA matches it firmly. Expanded clones get a size class; other rows say once, few or many, or leave the size out.

many | TRBJ2-5 | TRBV29-1 | - | TGCAGCGTTGGGCAGGGTTGGGAGACCCAGTACTTC | CSVGQGWETQYF
few | TRBJ2-5 | TRBV11-2 | TRBD2 | TGTGCCAGCAGCACCCGACCCCCCACTAGCGGGGGTGTCCAAGAGACCCAGTACTTC | CASSTRPPTSGGVQETQYF
many | TRBJ2-1 | TRBV28 | TRBD2 | TGTGCCAGCAGTTTATTCAGCGGGGGTGGGAATGAGCAGTTCTTC | CASSLFSGGGNEQFF
few | TRBJ2-3 | TRBV4-3 | - | TGCGCCAGCAGCCAAGAGGGAGTGAATCTTAATACGCAGTATTTT | CASSQEGVNLNTQYF
many | TRBJ2-3 | TRBV5-8 | TRBD2 | TGTGCCAGCAGCTTGCGGGGGGTCACAGATACGCAGTATTTT | CASSLRGVTDTQYF
many | TRBJ2-3 | TRBV6-2/TRBV6-3 | TRBD2 | TGTGCCAGCAGTTACTCGATGTCCCTAGCGGGAGGAGATACGCAGTATTTT | CASSYSMSLAGGDTQYF
- | TRBJ1-6 | TRBV7-6 | TRBD1 | TGTGCCAGCAGCTTAGTACCCCCCGGGACAGTATATAATTCACCCCTCCACTTT | CASSLVPPGTVYNSPLHF
- | TRBJ1-1 | TRBV10-3 | TRBD1 | TGTGCCATCAGTAAGGAGGGACAGGGGGACACTGAAGCTTTCTTT | CAISKEGQGDTEAFF
- | TRBJ2-3 | TRBV15 | - | TGTGCCACCAGCAGAGAGGGGGCTCCTGATACGCAGTATTTT | CATSREGAPDTQYF
few | TRBJ2-7 | TRBV20-1 | TRBD1 | TGCAGTGCTAGACCCCCGGACAGGGGCAACTACGAGCAGTACTTC | CSARPPDRGNYEQYF
- | TRBJ2-3 | TRBV20-1 | TRBD2 | TGCAGTGCTGGAGAAATAAAACGGGGGGGCGTGGGAGATACGCAGTATTTT | CSAGEIKRGGVGDTQYF
many | TRBJ2-3 | TRBV10-3 | - | TGTGCCATCAGTCCCGAAAACCAAGATACGCAGTATTTT | CAISPENQDTQYF
- | TRBJ2-6 | TRBV7-9 | - | TGTGCCAGCAGCTCCCAGGGTGGTGGGGCCAACGTCCTGACTTTC | CASSSQGGGANVLTF
many | TRBJ2-1 | TRBV28 | TRBD2 | TGTGCCAGCAGTTTATTCCTAGCGGGAGGGCCTCGCAATGAGCAGTTCTTC | CASSLFLAGGPRNEQFF
many | TRBJ2-7 | TRBV12-3/TRBV12-4 | TRBD2 | TGTGCCAGCAGGAACGGACTAGCGGGAGACGAGCAGTACTTC | CASRNGLAGDEQYF
many | TRBJ2-7 | TRBV4-3 | - | TGCGCCAGCAGCCAAGATTCCCTACGGACAGGACTAAACTACGAGCAGTACTTC | CASSQDSLRTGLNYEQYF
few | TRBJ1-5 | TRBV6-2/TRBV6-3 | - | TGTGCCAGCAGTTGGGAATCCCTGGTGGGCAATCAGCCCCAGCATTTT | CASSWESLVGNQPQHF
many | TRBJ2-5 | TRBV28 | - | TGTGCCAGCAGTATCCGACGGGAACTCGCGACCCAGTACTTC | CASSIRRELATQYF
few | TRBJ1-5 | TRBV28 | - | TGTGCCAGCAGTATGGGGGGCAGTCAGCCCCAGCATTTT | CASSMGGSQPQHF
- | TRBJ2-1 | TRBV28 | TRBD2 | TGTGCCAGCAGCTCTAGGACTAGCGGGGCCTTCTTCAATGAGCAGTTCTTC | CASSSRTSGAFFNEQFF
few | TRBJ1-6 | TRBV7-8 | - | TGTGCCAGCAGCCCAAGTGGAGCCTATAATTCACCCCTCCACTTT | CASSPSGAYNSPLHF
many | TRBJ2-1 | TRBV28 | - | TGTGCCAGCAACGGGAACTCCTACAATGAGCAGTTCTTC | CASNGNSYNEQFF
few | TRBJ1-5 | TRBV20-1 | TRBD1 | TGCAGTGCCCTTAGGGACAGGGCGGACCAGCCCCAGCATTTT | CSALRDRADQPQHF
many | TRBJ1-2 | TRBV12-3/TRBV12-4 | - | TGTGCCAGCAGTTTAGGGAAAGGGAATGGCTACACCTTC | CASSLGKGNGYTF
- | TRBJ2-2 | TRBV7-2 | - | TGTGCCAGCAGCTCCAACCAGGCCACCGGGGAGCTGTTTTTT | CASSSNQATGELFF
few | TRBJ2-3 | TRBV4-1 | - | TGCGCCAGCAGCCCCCTTGGACCCCGGGATACGCAGTATTTT | CASSPLGPRDTQYF
- | TRBJ1-5 | TRBV6-2/TRBV6-3 | - | TGTGCCAGCCAGCAAAGTAGCAATCAGCCCCAGCATTTT | CASQQSSNQPQHF